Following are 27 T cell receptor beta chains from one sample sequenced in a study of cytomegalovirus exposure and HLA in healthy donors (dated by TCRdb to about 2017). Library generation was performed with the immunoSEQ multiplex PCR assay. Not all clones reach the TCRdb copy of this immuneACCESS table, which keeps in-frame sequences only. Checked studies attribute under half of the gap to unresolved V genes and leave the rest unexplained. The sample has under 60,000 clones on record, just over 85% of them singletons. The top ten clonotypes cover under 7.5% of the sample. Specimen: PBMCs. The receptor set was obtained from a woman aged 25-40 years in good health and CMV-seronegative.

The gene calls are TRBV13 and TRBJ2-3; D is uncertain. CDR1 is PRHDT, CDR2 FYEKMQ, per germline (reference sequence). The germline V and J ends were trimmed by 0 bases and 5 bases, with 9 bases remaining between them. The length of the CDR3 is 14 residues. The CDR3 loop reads CASSLGGLGDTQYF. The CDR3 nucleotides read TGTGCCAGCAGCTTAGGCGGTCTCGGAGATACGCAGTATTTT.

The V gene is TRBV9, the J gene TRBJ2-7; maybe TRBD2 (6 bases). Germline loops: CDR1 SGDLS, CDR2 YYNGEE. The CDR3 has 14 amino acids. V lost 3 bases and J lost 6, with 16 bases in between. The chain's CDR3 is CASSGPSGVSEQYF. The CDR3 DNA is TGTGCCAGCAGCGGGCCTTCGGGAGTAAGCGAGCAGTACTTC.

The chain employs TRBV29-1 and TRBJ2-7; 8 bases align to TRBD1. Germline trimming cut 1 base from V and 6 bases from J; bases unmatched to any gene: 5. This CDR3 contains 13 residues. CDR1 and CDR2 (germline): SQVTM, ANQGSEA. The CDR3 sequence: CSVEGAGGLEQYF. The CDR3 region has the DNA TGCAGCGTTGAAGGAGCAGGGGGCCTCGAGCAGTACTTC.

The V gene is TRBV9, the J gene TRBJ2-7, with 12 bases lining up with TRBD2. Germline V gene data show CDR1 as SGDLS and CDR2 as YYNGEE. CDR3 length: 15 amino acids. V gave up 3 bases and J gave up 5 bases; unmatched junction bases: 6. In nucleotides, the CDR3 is TGTGCCAGCAGCGCCGGGGGACTAGCGGGTAACGAGCAGTACTTC. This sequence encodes CASSAGGLAGNEQYF.

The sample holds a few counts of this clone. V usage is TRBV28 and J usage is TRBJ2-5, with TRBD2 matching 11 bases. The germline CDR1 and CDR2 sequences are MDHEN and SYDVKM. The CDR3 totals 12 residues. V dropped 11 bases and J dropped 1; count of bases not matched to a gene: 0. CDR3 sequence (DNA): TGTGCCGGGACTAGCGGCCAAGAGACCCAGTACTTC. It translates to CAGTSGQETQYF.

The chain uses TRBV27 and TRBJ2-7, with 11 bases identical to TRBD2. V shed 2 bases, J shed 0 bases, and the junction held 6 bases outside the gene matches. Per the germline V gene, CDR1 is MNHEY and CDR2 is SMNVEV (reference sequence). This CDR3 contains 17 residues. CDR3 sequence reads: CASSLTTSGTSSYEQYF. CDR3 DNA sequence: TGTGCCAGCAGTTTAACGACTAGCGGGACCAGCTCCTACGAGCAGTACTTC.

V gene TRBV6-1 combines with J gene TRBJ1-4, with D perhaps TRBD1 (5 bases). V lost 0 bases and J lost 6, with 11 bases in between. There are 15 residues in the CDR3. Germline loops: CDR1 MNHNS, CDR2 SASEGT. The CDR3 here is CASSEARGFDEKLFF. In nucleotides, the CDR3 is TGTGCCAGCAGTGAAGCGCGGGGGTTCGATGAAAAACTGTTTTTT.

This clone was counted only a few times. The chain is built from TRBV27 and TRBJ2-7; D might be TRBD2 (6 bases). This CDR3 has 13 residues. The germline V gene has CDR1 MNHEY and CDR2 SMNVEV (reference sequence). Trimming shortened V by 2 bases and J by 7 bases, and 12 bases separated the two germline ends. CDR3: CASSLGGVREQYF. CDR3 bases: TGTGCCAGCAGTTTAGGAGGGGTGCGGGAGCAGTACTTC.

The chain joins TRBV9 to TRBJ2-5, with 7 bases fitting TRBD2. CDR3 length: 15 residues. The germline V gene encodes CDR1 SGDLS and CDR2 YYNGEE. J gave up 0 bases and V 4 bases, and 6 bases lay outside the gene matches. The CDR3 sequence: CASSWSSGYQETQYF. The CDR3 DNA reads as TGTGCCAGCAGCTGGTCTAGCGGTTACCAAGAGACCCAGTACTTC.

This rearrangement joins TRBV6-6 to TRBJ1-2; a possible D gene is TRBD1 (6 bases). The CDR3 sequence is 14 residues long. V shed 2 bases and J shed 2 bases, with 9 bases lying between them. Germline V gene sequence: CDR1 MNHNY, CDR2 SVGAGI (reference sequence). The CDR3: CASSYEGENYGYTF. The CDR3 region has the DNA TGTGCCAGCAGTTACGAGGGGGAGAACTATGGCTACACCTTC.

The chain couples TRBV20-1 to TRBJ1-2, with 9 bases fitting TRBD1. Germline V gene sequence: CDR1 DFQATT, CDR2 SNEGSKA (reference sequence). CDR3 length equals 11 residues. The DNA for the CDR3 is TGCAGCAAACCGACAGGGGGAGGCTACACCTTC. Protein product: CSKPTGGGYTF.

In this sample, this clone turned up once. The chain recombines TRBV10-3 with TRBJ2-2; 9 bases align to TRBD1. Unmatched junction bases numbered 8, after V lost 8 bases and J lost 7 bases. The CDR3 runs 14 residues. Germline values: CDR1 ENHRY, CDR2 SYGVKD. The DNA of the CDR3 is TGTGCCATCGGGGGGACAGGGACGGGCGGGGAGCTGTTTTTT. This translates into CAIGGTGTGGELFF.

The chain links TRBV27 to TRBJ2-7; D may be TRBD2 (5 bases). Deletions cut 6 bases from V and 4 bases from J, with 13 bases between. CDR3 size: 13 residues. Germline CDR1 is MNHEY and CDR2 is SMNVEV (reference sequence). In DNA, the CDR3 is TGTGCCAGCAGCCGACCTGGGAGATACGAGCAGTACTTC. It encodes CASSRPGRYEQYF.

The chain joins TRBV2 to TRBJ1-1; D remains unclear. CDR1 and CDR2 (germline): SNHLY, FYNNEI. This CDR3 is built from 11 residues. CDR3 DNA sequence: TGTGTCAGGCGAAAGAACACTGAAGCTTTCTTT. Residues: CVRRKNTEAFF.

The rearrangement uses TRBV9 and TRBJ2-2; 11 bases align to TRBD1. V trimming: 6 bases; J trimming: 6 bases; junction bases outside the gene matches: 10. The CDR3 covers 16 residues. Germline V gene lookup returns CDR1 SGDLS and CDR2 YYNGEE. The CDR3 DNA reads TGTGCCAGCATGCCGGGACAGGGGGTTCTGGCCGGGGAGCTGTTTTTT. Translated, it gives CASMPGQGVLAGELFF.

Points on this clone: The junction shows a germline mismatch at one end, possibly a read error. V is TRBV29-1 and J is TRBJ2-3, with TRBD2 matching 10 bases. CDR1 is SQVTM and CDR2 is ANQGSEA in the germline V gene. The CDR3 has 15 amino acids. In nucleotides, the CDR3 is TGCAGCGTTCAAGACCTAGCGGGAGTAAAAGATACGCAGTATTTT. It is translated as CSVQDLAGVKDTQYF.

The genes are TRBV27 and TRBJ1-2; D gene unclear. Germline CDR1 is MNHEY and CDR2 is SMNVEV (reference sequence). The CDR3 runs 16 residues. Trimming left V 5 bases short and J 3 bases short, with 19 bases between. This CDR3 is CASSGYSGSHHYGYTF. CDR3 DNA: TGTGCCAGCAGTGGCTATTCCGGGTCACACCACTATGGCTACACCTTC.

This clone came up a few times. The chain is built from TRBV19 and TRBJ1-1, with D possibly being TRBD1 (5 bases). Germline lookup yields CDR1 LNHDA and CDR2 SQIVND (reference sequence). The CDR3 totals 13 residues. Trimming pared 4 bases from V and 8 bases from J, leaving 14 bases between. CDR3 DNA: TGTGCCAGTAGTACCTTCGGGGGGTCCGAAGCTTTCTTT. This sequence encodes CASSTFGGSEAFF.

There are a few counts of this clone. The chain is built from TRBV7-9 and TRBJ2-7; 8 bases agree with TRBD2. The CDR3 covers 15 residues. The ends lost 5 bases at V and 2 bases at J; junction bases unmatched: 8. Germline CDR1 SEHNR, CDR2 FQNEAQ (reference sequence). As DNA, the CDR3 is TGTGCCAGCAGCCTAACTAGCGGTTCTACCTACGAGCAGTACTTC. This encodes CASSLTSGSTYEQYF.

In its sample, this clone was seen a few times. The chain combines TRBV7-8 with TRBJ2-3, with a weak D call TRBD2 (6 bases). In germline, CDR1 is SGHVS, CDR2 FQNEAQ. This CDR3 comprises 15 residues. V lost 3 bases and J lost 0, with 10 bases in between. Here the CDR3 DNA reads TGTGCCAGCAGCTTTTCCGGGACTAGCACAGATACGCAGTATTTT. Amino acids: CASSFSGTSTDTQYF.

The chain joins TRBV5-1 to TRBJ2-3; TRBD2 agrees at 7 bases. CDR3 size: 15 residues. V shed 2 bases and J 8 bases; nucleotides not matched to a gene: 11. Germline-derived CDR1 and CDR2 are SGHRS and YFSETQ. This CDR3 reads CASSFIAGVDSTQYF. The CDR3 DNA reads TGCGCCAGCAGCTTCATTGCGGGAGTGGATAGTACGCAGTATTTT.

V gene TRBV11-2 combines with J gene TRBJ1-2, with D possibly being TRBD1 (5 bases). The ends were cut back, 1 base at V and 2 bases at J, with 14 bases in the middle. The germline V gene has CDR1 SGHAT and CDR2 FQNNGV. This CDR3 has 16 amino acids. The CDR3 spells CASSLVGGTANYGYTF. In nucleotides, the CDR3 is TGTGCCAGCAGCTTAGTCGGGGGGACGGCGAACTATGGCTACACCTTC.

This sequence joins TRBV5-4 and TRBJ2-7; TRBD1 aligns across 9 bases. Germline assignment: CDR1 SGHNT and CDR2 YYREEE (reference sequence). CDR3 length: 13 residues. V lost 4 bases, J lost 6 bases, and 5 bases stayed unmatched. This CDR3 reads CASSTGGDSEQYF. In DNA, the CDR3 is TGTGCCAGCAGCACAGGGGGCGACTCCGAGCAGTACTTC.

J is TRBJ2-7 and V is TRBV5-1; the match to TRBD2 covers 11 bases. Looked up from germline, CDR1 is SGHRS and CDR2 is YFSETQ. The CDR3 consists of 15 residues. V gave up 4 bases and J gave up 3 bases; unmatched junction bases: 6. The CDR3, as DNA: TGCGCCAGCAGCACCGGGACTAGCGGAGGCTACGAGCAGTACTTC. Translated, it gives CASSTGTSGGYEQYF.

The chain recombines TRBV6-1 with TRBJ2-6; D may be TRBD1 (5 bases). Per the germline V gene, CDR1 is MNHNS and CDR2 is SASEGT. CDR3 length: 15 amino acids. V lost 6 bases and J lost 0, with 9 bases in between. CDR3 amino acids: CASRRDSSGANVLTF. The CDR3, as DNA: TGTGCCAGCAGGAGAGACAGCTCTGGGGCCAACGTCCTGACTTTC.

The CDR3, as DNA: TGTGCCAGCAGCTTGGGCGGTACTAGCGGGAGGTGGTCCTACAATGAGCAGTTCTTC. Protein: CASSLGGTSGRWSYNEQFF. V and J are TRBV5-6 and TRBJ2-1; TRBD2 agrees at 12 bases. CDR1 is SGHDT, CDR2 YYEEEE, per germline. The CDR3 runs to 19 residues. J was trimmed by 1 base and V by 0 bases; bases with no gene match: 8.

The CDR3: CASSQARDRGFGNEQFF. The CDR3 DNA reads as TGTGCCAGCAGCCAAGCCCGGGACAGGGGGTTTGGCAATGAGCAGTTCTTC. The chain recombines TRBV14 with TRBJ2-1; 11 nucleotides line up with TRBD1. This CDR3 comprises 17 residues. The germline V gene encodes CDR1 SGHDN and CDR2 FVKESK. Germline trimming cut 1 base from V and 6 bases from J; bases unmatched to any gene: 8.